This TCR beta chain appears in the sequencing data of a study of OX40 agonist ivuxolimab in advanced cancers. TCRdb's copy holds only in-frame clones and misses some; the assay was immunoSEQ multiplex PCR. This table holds 45,000 to 60,000 clones, roughly nine tenths found once. The CDR3 covers 16 residues. CDR1 and CDR2 from the germline V gene are MNHEY and SMNVEV (reference sequence). The junction had 4 bases not matched to a gene; V was cut back by 3 bases and J by 5 bases. Sequencing used CD4+ or CD8+ T cells sorted from blood, obtained in a trial of the OX40 agonist ivuxolimab. This chain connects TRBV27 to TRBJ2-5; 15 positions match TRBD2. The TCR comes from an adult with an advanced solid tumor such as melanoma, head and neck, liver or kidney cancer. The CDR3 reads CASSFGLAGGYETQYF. The CDR3 nucleotides are TGTGCCAGCAGTTTCGGACTAGCGGGAGGGTACGAGACCCAGTACTTC.